Listed here is a single T cell receptor (beta chain). This sample is part of a study of T-cell memory formation after mild COVID-19. The CDR3 spans 14 residues. Trimming took 5 bases from V and 4 from J; bases not matched to a gene: 5. Germline CDR1 and CDR2: SEHNR and FQNEAQ (reference sequence). TCRdb independently ran MiXCR on the 5' RACE reads; one entry per CDR3 protein. The sample includes 210,000 or so distinct CDR3 sequences, around 25% seen only once; the top ten take roughly an eighth. This receptor was taken from an adult woman who had mild COVID-19 (a few samples of this study predate the infection). Cell type and time point are not known. This chain connects TRBV7-9 to TRBJ2-3, with 8 positions matching TRBD2. Material: PBMCs or a T cell subset sorted from them (not recorded which). CDR3 sequence (DNA): TGTGCCAGCAGCCTCGGGAGGGGCCCAGATACGCAGTATTTT. It is translated as CASSLGRGPDTQYF.